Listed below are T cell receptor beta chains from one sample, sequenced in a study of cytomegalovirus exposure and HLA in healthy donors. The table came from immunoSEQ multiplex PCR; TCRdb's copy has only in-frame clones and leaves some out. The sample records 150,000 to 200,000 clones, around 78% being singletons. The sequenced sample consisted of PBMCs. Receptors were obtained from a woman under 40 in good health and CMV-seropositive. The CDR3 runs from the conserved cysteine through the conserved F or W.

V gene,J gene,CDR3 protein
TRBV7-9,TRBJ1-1,CASSRENTEAFF
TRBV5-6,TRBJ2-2,CASSWEREAAGELFF
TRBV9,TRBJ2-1,CASSVEGGEYNEQFF
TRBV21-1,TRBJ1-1,CASSGGLGKDTEAFF
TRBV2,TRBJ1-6,CATRIGQGRSPLHF
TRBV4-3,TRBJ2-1,CASSPRTANYNEQFF
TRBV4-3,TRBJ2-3,CASSQDSGGRKDTQYF
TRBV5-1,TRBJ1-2,CASSWTRGGVVSYTF
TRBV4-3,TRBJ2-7,CASSQVRLYEQYF
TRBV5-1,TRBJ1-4,CASSPGTGGTATNEKLFF
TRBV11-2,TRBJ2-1,CASRRDYNEQFF
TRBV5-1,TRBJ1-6,CASSPDRVDSPLHF
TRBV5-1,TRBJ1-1,CASSRGQQNTEAFF
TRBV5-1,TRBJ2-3,CASSLYPGKPGTDTQYF
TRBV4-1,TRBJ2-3,CASSQGHSADTQYF
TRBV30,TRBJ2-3,CAWAPPAGRTDTQYF
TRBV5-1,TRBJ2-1,CASSPGREAVNEQFF
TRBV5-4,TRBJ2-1,CASSLGQGQTNEQFF
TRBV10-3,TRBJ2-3,CAISVAGSTDTQYF
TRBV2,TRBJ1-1,CASSVARSTEAFF